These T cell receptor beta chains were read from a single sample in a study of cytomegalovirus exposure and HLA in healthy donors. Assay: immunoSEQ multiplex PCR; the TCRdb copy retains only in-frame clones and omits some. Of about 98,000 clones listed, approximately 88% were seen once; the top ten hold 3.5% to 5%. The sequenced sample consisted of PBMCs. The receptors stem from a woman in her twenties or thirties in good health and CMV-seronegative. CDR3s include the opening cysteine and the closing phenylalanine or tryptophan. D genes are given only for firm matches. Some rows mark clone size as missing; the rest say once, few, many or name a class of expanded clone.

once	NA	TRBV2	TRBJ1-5	TGTGCCAGCAGTGGTGAGGGCAATCAGCCCCAGCATTTT	CASSGEGNQPQHF
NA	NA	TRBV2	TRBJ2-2	TGTGCCAGCAGCCCCGTCGGTAACACCGGGGAGCTGTTTTTT	CASSPVGNTGELFF
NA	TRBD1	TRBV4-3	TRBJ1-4	TGCGCCAGCAGCCCTCAAGGACAGGGGAGCGAAAAACTGTTTTTT	CASSPQGQGSEKLFF
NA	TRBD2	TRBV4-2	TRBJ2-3	TGTGCCAGCAGCCAATCTACTAGCGGGGGGGTCACAGATACGCAGTATTTT	CASSQSTSGGVTDTQYF
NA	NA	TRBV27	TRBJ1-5	TGTGCCAGCAGTTATGGGGCGGGGAACAATCAGCCCCAGCATTTT	CASSYGAGNNQPQHF
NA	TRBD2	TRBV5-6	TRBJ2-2	TGTGCCAGCAGCCCCTGGACTAGCGGGAGTGGGGCAACCGGGGAGCTGTTTTTT	CASSPWTSGSGATGELFF
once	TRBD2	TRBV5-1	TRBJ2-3	TGCGCCAGCAGGACTAGCGGGGACCTCACAGATACGCAGTATTTT	CASRTSGDLTDTQYF
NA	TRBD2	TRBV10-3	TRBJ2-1	TGTGCCATCAGTGAGTCGGGGGGGAGTGAGCAGTTCTTC	CAISESGGSEQFF
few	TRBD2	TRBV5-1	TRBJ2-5	TGCGCCAGCAGCCCCACTAGCGGGATGGAGACCCAGTACTTC	CASSPTSGMETQYF
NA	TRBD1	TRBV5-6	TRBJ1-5	TGTGCCAGCAGCTTGCGCCGGACAGGGCGTTATAGCAATCAGCCCCAGCATTTT	CASSLRRTGRYSNQPQHF
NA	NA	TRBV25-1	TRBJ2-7	TGTGCCAGCAGTGAACCCGGGGGTCTGTACGAGCAGTACTTC	CASSEPGGLYEQYF
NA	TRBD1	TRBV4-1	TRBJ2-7	TGCGCCAGCAGAGATCTCCGGGACAGGGGCGACGAGCAGTACTTC	CASRDLRDRGDEQYF
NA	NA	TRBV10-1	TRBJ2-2	TGCGCCAGCAGTCACCGGGGGACCGGGGAGCTGTTTTTT	CASSHRGTGELFF
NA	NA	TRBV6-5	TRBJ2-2	TGTGCCAGCAGTTACCTCCCCGTTCCGAACACCGGGGAGCTGTTTTTT	CASSYLPVPNTGELFF
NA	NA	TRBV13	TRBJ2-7	TGTGCCAGCAGCTTACGCAGGGAATCCTACGAGCAGTACTTC	CASSLRRESYEQYF
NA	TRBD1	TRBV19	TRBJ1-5	TGTGCCAGTAGTATCCAACCGTACAGGGGAGTGAATCAGCCCCAGCATTTT	CASSIQPYRGVNQPQHF
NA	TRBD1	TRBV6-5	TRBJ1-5	TGTGCCAGCAGTACAGGGGGCCGTAATCAGCCCCAGCATTTT	CASSTGGRNQPQHF
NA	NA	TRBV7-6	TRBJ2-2	TGTGCCAGCAGCTCAGTTAACGGAGCCGGGGAGCTGTTTTTT	CASSSVNGAGELFF
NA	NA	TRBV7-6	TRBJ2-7	TGTGCCAGCAGCCCGCGACAGGTCCTCGAGCAGTACTTC	CASSPRQVLEQYF
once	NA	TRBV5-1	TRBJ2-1	TGCGCCAGCAGCTCTAGCTCCTACAATGAGCAGTTCTTC	CASSSSSYNEQFF
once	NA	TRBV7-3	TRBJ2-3	TGTGCCAGCAGCCGCAACCCGCGGGATACGCAGTATTTT	CASSRNPRDTQYF
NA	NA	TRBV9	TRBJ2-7	TGTGCCAGCAGCGTAGCGCACAGGGGAGGCGAGCAGTACTTC	CASSVAHRGGEQYF
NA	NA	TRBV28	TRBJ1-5	TGTGCCAGCAGTTTACCGGAGTATCAGCCCCAGCATTTT	CASSLPEYQPQHF
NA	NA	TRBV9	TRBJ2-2	TGTGCCAGCAACGCAGGGGCGCCGAACACCGGGGAGCTGTTTTTT	CASNAGAPNTGELFF
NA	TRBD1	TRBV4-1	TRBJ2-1	TGCGCCAGCAGCCAAGATCTAGGGGGCCGGTATAATGAGCAGTTCTTC	CASSQDLGGRYNEQFF
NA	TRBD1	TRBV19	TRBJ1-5	TGTGCCAGTAGTAACGACAGGGGGCGCGATCAGCCCCAGCATTTT	CASSNDRGRDQPQHF
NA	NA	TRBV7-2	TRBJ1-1	TGTGCCAGCAGCGGAGGGGGGGGCACTGAAGCTTTCTTT	CASSGGGGTEAFF
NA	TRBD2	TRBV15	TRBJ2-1	TGTGCCACACACACGGGACTAGCGGACAATGAGCAGTTCTTC	CATHTGLADNEQFF
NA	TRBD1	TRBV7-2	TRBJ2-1	TGTGCCAGCAGCGCGGACAGGGACAATGAGCAGTTCTTC	CASSADRDNEQFF
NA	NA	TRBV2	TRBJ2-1	TGTGCCAGCAGTGCTGGGCCCCGCGGACTGTACAATGAGCAGTTCTTC	CASSAGPRGLYNEQFF
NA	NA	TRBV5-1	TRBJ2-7	TGCGCCAGCAGCGAGTCGAGCTCCTACGAGCAGTACTTC	CASSESSSYEQYF
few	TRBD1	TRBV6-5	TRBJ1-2	TGTGCCAGCAGTTACGGAGCAGGGGGTCTTAACTATGGCTACACCTTC	CASSYGAGGLNYGYTF
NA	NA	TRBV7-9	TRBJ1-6	TGTGCCAGCAGCCTTGACAGTGTTGAGAATTCACCCCTCCACTTT	CASSLDSVENSPLHF
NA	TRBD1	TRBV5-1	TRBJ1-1	TGCGCCAGCAGCCCGGGACAGGGGGGAATGAACACTGAAGCTTTCTTT	CASSPGQGGMNTEAFF
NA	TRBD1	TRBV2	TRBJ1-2	TGTGCCAGCAGTTCGTACAGGGGAGGCTACACCTTC	CASSSYRGGYTF
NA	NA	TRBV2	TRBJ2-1	TGTGCCAGCAGTGGTGGGCTGGGCAATGAGCAGTTCTTC	CASSGGLGNEQFF
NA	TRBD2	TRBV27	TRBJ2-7	TGTGCCAGCACCCGAGTAGCGGGAGGCTCCTACGAGCAGTACTTC	CASTRVAGGSYEQYF